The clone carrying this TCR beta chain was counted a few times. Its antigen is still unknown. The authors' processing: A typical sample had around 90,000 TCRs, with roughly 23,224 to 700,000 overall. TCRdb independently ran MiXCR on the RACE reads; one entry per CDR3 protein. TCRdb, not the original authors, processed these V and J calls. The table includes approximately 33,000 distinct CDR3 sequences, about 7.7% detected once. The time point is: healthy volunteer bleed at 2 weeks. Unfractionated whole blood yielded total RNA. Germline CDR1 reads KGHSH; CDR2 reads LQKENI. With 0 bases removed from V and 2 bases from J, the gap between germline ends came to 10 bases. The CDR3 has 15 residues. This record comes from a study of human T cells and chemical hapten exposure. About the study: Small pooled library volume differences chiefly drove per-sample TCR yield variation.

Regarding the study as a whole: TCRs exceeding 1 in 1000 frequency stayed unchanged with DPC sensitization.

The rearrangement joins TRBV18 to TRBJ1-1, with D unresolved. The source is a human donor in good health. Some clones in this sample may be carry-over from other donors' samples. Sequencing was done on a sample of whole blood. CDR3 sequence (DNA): TGTGCCAGCTCACCACCGACGTTGCCTAACACTGAAGCTTTCTTT. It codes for CASSPPTLPNTEAFF.